These 9 T cell receptor beta chains share one sample of origin, sequenced in a study of blood T cell repertoires in COVID-19. Here immunoSEQ multiplex PCR was the method, and the copy in TCRdb shows in-frame clones only, minus some. The repertoire holds 50,000 to 65,000 clones, with 74% as singletons. Input material: peripheral blood. These receptors originate from a woman aged 80 or over with acute or convalescent COVID-19.

The chain carries TRBV30 and TRBJ2-1; maybe TRBD1 (7 bases). The CDR3 is made up of 16 amino acids. The germline gives CDR1 GTSNPN, CDR2 SVGIG (reference sequence). The ends were cut back, 0 bases at V and 7 bases at J, with 19 bases in the middle. The CDR3 DNA reads as TGTGCCTGGAGTGTACAGGGGAGGCCCAATAGGAATGAGCAGTTCTTC. This translates into CAWSVQGRPNRNEQFF.

The CDR3: CASSSGLAGVDEQFF. The CDR3 DNA follows: TGTGCCAGCAGCTCAGGACTAGCGGGAGTAGATGAGCAGTTCTTC. The genes are TRBV7-7 and TRBJ2-1, with 13 bases that match TRBD2. CDR3 size: 15 residues. V lost 4 bases to trimming and J lost 8 bases; unmatched junction nucleotides: 5. CDR1 is SSHAT, CDR2 FNYEAQ, per germline (reference sequence).

This rearrangement joins TRBV28 to TRBJ1-1, with 9 nucleotides matching TRBD1. The germline gives CDR1 MDHEN, CDR2 SYDVKM. This CDR3 has 13 amino acids. Germline trimming cut 5 bases from V and 9 bases from J; bases unmatched to any gene: 7. The chain's CDR3 is CASSPPDRGQAFF. DNA for the CDR3: TGTGCCAGCAGTCCCCCGGACAGGGGTCAAGCTTTCTTT.

This clone showed up just a few times. The chain couples TRBV24-1 to TRBJ2-5; 8 nucleotides line up with TRBD2. The V gene's germline CDR1 is KGHDR and CDR2 SFDVKD. This CDR3 has 16 residues. Trimming removed 1 base from V and 5 bases from J; junction bases left unmatched: 8. The CDR3 bases are TGTGCCACCAGTGATTTTCCGGGAGGGCCGGGGGAGACCCAGTACTTC. This sequence encodes CATSDFPGGPGETQYF.

The chain combines TRBV7-3 with TRBJ1-1, with a possible D match to TRBD1 (5 bases). Germline V gives CDR1 SGHTA, CDR2 FQGTGA. This CDR3 comprises 15 residues. V shed 2 bases and J shed 1 base, with 11 bases lying between them. CDR3 loop: CASSLLGGTNTEAFF. The CDR3 region has the DNA TGTGCCAGCAGCTTACTGGGGGGGACGAACACTGAAGCTTTCTTT.

This clone showed up just a few times. V is TRBV10-1 and J is TRBJ1-1, with TRBD1 as a possible D gene (6 bases). V was cut by 8 bases and J by 4 bases, with 17 bases left in between. The CDR3 is 14 amino acids. Germline V gene data show CDR1 as WNHNN and CDR2 as SYGVQD (reference sequence). CDR3 in DNA: TGCGCCAGCGGGGTGACAGGCAGAAGCACTGAAGCTTTCTTT. Protein: CASGVTGRSTEAFF.

The CDR3 here is CACKTGDNSPLHF. In DNA form, the CDR3 reads TGTGCCTGCAAGACAGGGGATAATTCACCCCTCCACTTT. V and J are TRBV30 and TRBJ1-6; 8 bases align to TRBD1. Germline lookup yields CDR1 GTSNPN and CDR2 SVGIG (reference sequence). The CDR3 spans 13 residues. With V trimmed by 6 bases and J by 5 bases, 3 bases remained unmatched.

The chain combines TRBV28 with TRBJ1-2; D unresolved. CDR3 length: 12 amino acids. The germline CDR1 and CDR2 sequences are MDHEN and SYDVKM. Trimming removed 8 bases from V and 7 bases from J, with 14 bases in between. The CDR3 region is CASSLRISGYTF. CDR3 DNA: TGTGCCAGCTCCCTTCGCATCAGTGGCTACACCTTC.

The chain links TRBV7-8 to TRBJ2-5; no reliable D call. Trimming removed 4 bases at V and 0 bases at J, with 6 bases between. CDR1 SGHVS and CDR2 FQNEAQ come from the germline V gene. The CDR3 totals 13 residues. The CDR3 protein is CASSSRNQETQYF. The CDR3 DNA follows: TGTGCCAGCAGCTCGAGAAACCAAGAGACCCAGTACTTC.